This T cell receptor (beta chain) is from a study of cytomegalovirus exposure and HLA in healthy donors (dated by TCRdb to between 2016 and 2019). Notes on the research overall: In an earlier analysis of approximately 640 of the donors, about 260 Gb of sequence data and 120 million or so unique TCR beta sequences from 150 million to 200 million T cells were reported. Rather than using new phenotypic data, the later analysis identified candidate immune exposures from TCR beta sequences and from how often those sequences occurred across donors. To decide whether each TCR beta V gene segment behaved as functional or pseudogenic, an earlier analysis of some 600 of the donors relied on high-throughput TCR beta sequencing. The study used immunosequencing to profile the T cell repertoires of several hundred subjects and linked those repertoires to cytomegalovirus serostatus. In addition to the first cohort of about 650 subjects, a separate validation cohort of approximately 130 different subjects was used. About 310 gigabases of sequencing data and approximately 84 million unique TCR sequences were included in an early release covering about 620 HLA-typed donors. High-throughput TCR immunosequencing, statistical association of individual TCRs with disease status, and machine learning were combined to predict cytomegalovirus infection status. The genetic ancestry cluster associated with self-reported Caucasian donors included about 81% of the approximately 410 genotyped donors. On average, around 240,000 unique TCR beta nucleotide sequences were sequenced per donor among a few hundred genotyped donors of the cohort, with about 19% of those sequences being non-productive. All discovery cohort repertoires had been generated on a single sequencing platform. The aim of the study was to test whether cataloging public T cell receptors could identify signatures of past pathogen exposure. A later genetic analysis used genome-wide SNP genotypes for about 60% of the roughly 670 donors, treating that subset as a discovery cohort. Because of strong linkage in the cohort, roughly five DR-DQ haplotypes were treated as single units for association and clustering. Alongside the repertoire data, information on donor age, sex, ethnicity and CMV serostatus was compiled. A later analysis re-examined previously published TCR beta repertoires from roughly 720 donors and added high-resolution HLA genotyping to investigate patterns of TCR occurrence. Typing coverage differed by locus: A, B, C, DRB1 and DQB1 were typed in roughly 620-630 donors, DQA1 in approximately 520, DPA1 in some 570, and DPB1 in just under 480. HLA typing covered class I and class II loci at four-digit resolution. Study-wide findings and limitations: Across donors, most TCR sequences were observed very rarely, whereas some public TCRs were present in many individuals. Cytomegalovirus status was reported to be diagnosed by the classifier with high specificity and sensitivity in both the original and validation cohorts. Strong co-occurrence of HLA alleles, especially DR and DQ, made assigning TCR associations to individual alleles difficult. In a later genetic analysis, fewer N-insertions in productive TCRs were reported among donors in an Asian-associated ancestry cluster than the 666-donor mean. A later genetic analysis associated a missense DCLRE1C variant with V-gene and J-gene trimming of TCR beta chains, and an independent cohort replicated the association. Broadly in line with IMGT annotations, most TCR beta V segments showed up in productive rearrangements about 87% or about 30% of the time in an earlier analysis of several hundred of the donors. The sequencing pipeline was judged likely to have produced a cluster of highly shared sequence variants as a technical artifact. According to a later analysis, TCR association rates differed among HLA loci, with DRB1 alleles showing the most associated TCRs and HLA-C alleles showing the fewest. Correlated functional status among segregating V segments might reflect linkage disequilibrium, but an unknown experimental factor could not be ruled out. Three of the identified cytomegalovirus-associated TCR beta chains were confirmed in vitro to be specific for cytomegalovirus antigens. In the study, some 160 TCR beta chains were listed as associated with cytomegalovirus. Several of the top co-occurrence clusters appeared to be linked to parvovirus B19, influenza, CMV and Epstein-Barr virus, according to a later analysis. Seventeen rarely observed V segments, including chromosome 9 orphons, were excluded from the earlier analysis of a few hundred of the donors because counts were too low. A further reported finding was that TCR beta sequences accurately predicted the HLA-A and HLA-B alleles for most subjects in the first cohort. Immune exposure information for the cohort was limited to CMV serostatus. This cohort had only TCR beta chains sequenced, and the lack of alpha or paired-chain data limited which features could be detected. In a later analysis, about 16,000 TCR beta sequences were associated with specific HLA alleles at a false discovery rate of 0.05. HLA typing was unavailable for some donors at each locus, so association tests used only the typed subset. The 87-base-pair reads could not distinguish some IMGT-functional V segments, including TRBV6-2 and TRBV6-3, so those segments were excluded. A later analysis found that HLA-associated TCR beta chains were more clonally expanded and had lower generation probabilities than equally common non-associated chains. It was suggested by the authors that the approach could potentially be generalized to other disease states and immunological phenotypes. In a later analysis, most CMV-associated TCR beta chains were found to appear HLA-restricted, with HLA associations seemingly driven largely by CMV exposure. Roughly uniform sequencing depth across donors was assumed in presence/absence analyses, although this assumption may not hold.

This clone was found a few times. The specificity of this receptor is unknown. No base quality values were provided; no much bigger clone lies one nucleotide off. The CDR3 runs 15 amino acids, cysteine and phenylalanine included. Only the CDR3 region is kept as DNA, spanning 45 bases read in frame from base 1. CDR1 and CDR2, per the germline V gene (reference sequence), are MNHNY and SVGAGI. The germline V end is reduced by 6 bases and the J end by 0 bases; junction bases left unmatched: 7. The cohort comprised fewer than 750 healthy bone marrow donors. All cohort members were sampled while nominally healthy, although unrecorded immune exposures were likely present. The donor tested CMV seropositive, placing the donor among the roughly 270 seropositive members of the cohort. Every donor gave a peripheral blood sample, and the peripheral blood mononuclear cells from that sample were used for TCR beta sequencing. The Qiagen DNeasy Blood Extraction Kit was used to extract genomic DNA from the blood cell samples.

To prepare the library, the immunoSEQ multiplex PCR assay was applied. The multiplex PCR relied on a mix of 60 forward primers for TCR Vbeta segments and 13 reverse primers for TCR Jbeta segments. Amplification of the CDR3 region of rearranged TCR beta genes was performed with a multiplex PCR assay on genomic DNA. On the Illumina HiSeq System, the amplified TCR beta libraries were sequenced as 87-base-pair reads. Regarding the original processing steps: A later analysis tallied about 77 million unique TCR beta chains across the 666 repertoires, and roughly 11 million of those chains were shared by two or more donors. A nearest-neighbor algorithm error-corrected the raw reads and collapsed the reads into unique sequences, merging closely related sequences to remove PCR and sequencing errors. CDR3 sequences were aligned to IMGT reference sequences to assign V, D and J gene segments. For a sequence to be retained, at least a six-nucleotide match to both a V gene segment and a J gene segment was required. A rearrangement was called productive if the CDR3 had no stop codons and remained in frame with V and J, and every other rearrangement was called non-productive. CDR3 was defined by IMGT convention, running from the second conserved V-encoded cysteine to the conserved J-encoded phenylalanine. The earlier analysis of some 550 of the donors excluded any sequence lacking an unambiguous match to a single V gene segment. An earlier analysis of fewer than 650 of the donors classified V segments as functional when productive rearrangements were above 56.7% and as segregating when the standard deviation between donors was above 5%. A statistical classification framework was built for diagnosing cytomegalovirus status from the catalog of TCR beta chain sequences. A later analysis assigned V and J genes by comparing TCR nucleotide sequences with IMGT/GENE-DB human TR gene sequences. Using the TCRdist pipeline, a later analysis assigned CDR3 sequences along with most-parsimonious VDJ recombination scenarios. In a later analysis, each TCR beta chain was defined by its CDR3 amino acid sequence together with its V-gene family, and reads lacking a unique V-gene family were excluded. In a later analysis, approximately 640 highly shared, low-generation-probability nucleotide sequences were removed to address suspected cross-contamination and a sequencing artifact. For each public chain, a later analysis derived a clonal expansion index from normalized ranks of inferred template counts within each repertoire. Generation probabilities in a later analysis came from a VDJ recombination model fitted to out-of-frame rearrangements, and those results were checked against IGoR. A later analysis scored TCR-TCR, TCR-HLA and TCR-CMV co-occurrence with hypergeometric tests, applying a repertoire-size bias correction to TCR pairs. False discovery rates were estimated in a later analysis by permuting HLA or CMV assignments 20 times. In a later analysis, co-occurring TCRs were grouped using DBSCAN, with TCRdist sequence similarity added in when clustering inside HLA-allele-positive subsets. For co-occurrence clustering, repertoires with fewer than 30,000 or more than 120,000 public chains were excluded, along with roughly five repertoires with anomalous nucleotide sharing. TCRdb limited this immuneACCESS table to in-frame rearrangements with V and J called. A share of clones is missing; checked studies link under half to unresolved V genes, and the rest is unexplained. The DNA was the basis for D and trimming; V, J and clone size are from that table. Recorded for this sample are more than 90,000 clones; approximately 68% of them occurred a single time. The top ten clones comprise about 5.4% of the sample.

This TCR came from a boy between 10 and 17 years old in good health and CMV-seropositive. Material for sequencing was PBMCs. The V and J genes are TRBV6-6 and TRBJ2-7, with 8 middle bases fitting TRBD1. The CDR3 amino acid sequence is: CASRPGQGPSYEQYF. The DNA sequence is as follows: TGTGCCAGCAGGCCCGGACAGGGCCCCTCCTACGAGCAGTACTTC.